One and the same sample provided the 13 T cell receptor beta chains below, sequenced in a study of breast tumors, draining lymph nodes, adjacent tissues. Axillary draining lymph nodes of breast cancer patients supplied the node samples. TCRdb re-analysed the multiplex PCR reads in MiXCR, keeping a single row per CDR3 protein. In the table there are about 110,000 distinct CDR3 sequences, about 30% of which are singletons. Material: axillary lymph node tissue. The receptors here all came from a female donor with breast cancer. Some clones in this sample may be carry-over from other donors' samples.

This clonotype was picked up one time. Because it lacks the conserved phenylalanine or tryptophan at the end, this CDR3 is likely a read error. V is TRBV5-1 and J is TRBJ2-2; D call uncertain. CDR1 and CDR2 from the germline V gene are SGHRS and YFSETQ. The CDR3 totals 14 residues. CDR3 amino acids: CASSPVVNTGELFL. For the CDR3, the DNA is TGCGCCAGCAGCCCTGTGGTTAACACCGGCGAGCTGTTTTTA.

The rearrangement links TRBV14 to TRBJ1-3, with a possible D match to TRBD1 (6 bases). CDR3 length equals 14 residues. V gave up 5 bases and J gave up 6 bases, with 14 bases separating them. The V gene's germline CDR1 is SGHDN and CDR2 FVKESK. The CDR3 DNA reads as TGTGCCAGCAGCGACCGGACAGAAACAAACACCATATATTTT. Its protein is CASSDRTETNTIYF.

In its sample, this clonotype was seen many times. This chain joins TRBV11-2 and TRBJ2-3; 11 bases map to TRBD2. V was clipped by 3 bases and J by 6 bases; unmatched bases: 8. CDR1 is SGHAT, CDR2 FQNNGV, per germline. The CDR3 is made up of 16 amino acids. The DNA for the CDR3 is TGTGCCAGCAGCTTGAATAGCGGGAGGGCCTTCGATACGCAGTATTTT. This gives the protein CASSLNSGRAFDTQYF.

This clonotype was seen at least ten times. V usage is TRBV5-1 and J usage is TRBJ1-1, with 7 positions matching TRBD1. The germline CDR1 and CDR2 sequences are SGHRS and YFSETQ. The CDR3 sequence is 11 residues long. The trim removed 3 bases at V and 10 bases at J, leaving 3 bases unmatched. Here the CDR3 reads CASSSDRRAFF. The CDR3 nucleotides are TGCGCCAGCAGCTCGGACAGGAGAGCTTTCTTT.

The rearrangement links TRBV7-3 to TRBJ2-1; D uncertain. The V gene's germline CDR1 is SGHTA and CDR2 FQGTGA. The CDR3 covers 14 residues. Trimming removed 9 bases at V and 0 bases at J, with 12 bases between. The CDR3 here is CARSLSPSYNEQFF. The CDR3 nucleotides read TGTGCCAGGTCCTTAAGCCCCTCCTACAATGAGCAGTTCTTC.

This chain connects TRBV12-3 or TRBV12-4 to TRBJ1-1, with TRBD1 as a possible D gene (5 bases). V was shortened by 7 bases and J by 6 bases, with 15 bases between the two germline ends. The CDR3 is 13 amino acids. The CDR3 DNA reads TGTGCCAGCATTAGACGGGGGTACCCTGAAGCTTTCTTT. Amino acids: CASIRRGYPEAFF.

V usage is TRBV25-1 and J usage is TRBJ1-6; maybe TRBD1 (5 bases). The CDR3 loop spans 21 amino acids. The germline V gene has CDR1 MGHDK and CDR2 SYGVNS. V shed 7 bases and J shed 4 bases, with 32 bases lying between them. The CDR3 spells CASKKRGGERSRWWYNSPLHF. The CDR3 DNA follows: TGTGCCAGCAAAAAACGGGGGGGAGAACGATCTCGATGGTGGTATAATTCACCCCTCCACTTT.

This clonotype has at least ten counts. The chain has TRBV7-9 and TRBJ2-7; D might be TRBD1 (5 bases). The CDR3 totals 14 residues. Trimming took 3 bases from V and 3 from J, leaving 12 bases between them. Germline-derived CDR1 and CDR2 are SEHNR and FQNEAQ (reference sequence). In nucleotides, the CDR3 is TGTGCCAGCAGCTTCCCAGGACAAGACTACGAGCAGTACTTC. Residues: CASSFPGQDYEQYF. The full variable domain, rest sourced from reference TRBV7-9 and TRBJ2-7, is DTGVSQNPRHKITKRGQNVTFRCDPISEHNRLYWYRQTLGQGPEFLTYFQNEAQLEKSRLLSDRFSAERPKGSFSTLEIQRTEQGDSAMYLCASSFPGQDYEQYFGPGTRLTVT.

This clonotype was counted at least ten times. The V call is TRBV18, the J call TRBJ1-3; TRBD1 agrees at 7 bases. The V gene end was trimmed by 6 bases and the J gene end by 3 bases; junction bases not matched to a gene: 8. From germline, CDR1 is KGHSH and CDR2 LQKENI. CDR3 length: 15 residues. The CDR3 loop is CASSQTGTDGNTIYF. The DNA for the CDR3 is TGTGCCAGCTCCCAAACCGGGACAGATGGAAACACCATATATTTT.

At least ten counts were recorded for this clonotype. J is TRBJ2-2 and V is TRBV3-1; D call uncertain. The CDR3 sequence is 13 residues long. V was clipped by 1 base and J by 7 bases, with 7 bases between them. Per germline, CDR1 LGHDT and CDR2 YNNKEL (reference sequence). CDR3 bases: TGTGCCAGCAGCCAAGGGGCCGGCGGGGAGCTGTTTTTT. Protein: CASSQGAGGELFF. The variable domain in full, with the rest retrieved from reference TRBV3-1 and TRBJ2-2, is DTAVSQTPKYLVTQMGNDKSIKCEQNLGHDTMYWYKQDSKKFLKIMFSYNNKELIINETVPNRFSPKSPDKAHLNLHINSLELGDSAVYFCASSQGAGGELFFGEGSRLTVL.

This clonotype was observed a single time. The chain joins TRBV2 to TRBJ2-1, with 13 bases lining up with TRBD2. This CDR3 comprises 14 residues. From germline, CDR1 is SNHLY and CDR2 FYNNEI. V lost 9 bases to trimming and J lost 6 bases; unmatched junction nucleotides: 5. CDR3 nucleotides: TGTGCCAGGACGACTAGCGGGAGGCTCAATGAGCAGTTCTTC. Its protein product is CARTTSGRLNEQFF.

This clonotype appeared many times. CDR3 in amino acids: CSAEREGRYEQYF. The CDR3 DNA is TGCAGTGCGGAGCGGGAGGGAAGGTACGAGCAGTACTTC. The rearrangement uses TRBV20-1 and TRBJ2-7; TRBD2 matches at 10 bases. The CDR3 consists of 13 residues. Unmatched junction bases numbered 6, after V lost 6 bases and J lost 4 bases. The germline V gene encodes CDR1 DFQATT and CDR2 SNEGSKA (reference sequence).

This clonotype was recorded many times. The rearrangement links TRBV2 to TRBJ1-6; weak D call: TRBD1 (5 bases). The CDR3 is 13 amino acids. Trimming pared 8 bases from V and 10 bases from J, leaving 15 bases between. Germline values: CDR1 SNHLY, CDR2 FYNNEI. CDR3 amino acids: CASGSGRGSPLHF. Here the CDR3 DNA reads TGTGCCAGCGGGTCAGGGAGGGGATCACCCCTCCACTTT.